This TCR beta chain originates from a study of blood T cell repertoires in COVID-19. Looked up from germline, CDR1 is LNHNV and CDR2 is YYDKDF (reference sequence). This CDR3 comprises 15 residues. V gave up 3 bases and J gave up 0 bases; unmatched junction bases: 3. TCRdb's copy holds only in-frame clones and misses some; the assay was immunoSEQ multiplex PCR. Among approximately 110,000 clones listed, around 86% were seen once. Material for sequencing was peripheral blood. The receptor comes from a man between 65 and 80 years old with acute or convalescent COVID-19. V gene TRBV15 combines with J gene TRBJ2-7, with 9 bases that match TRBD1. Here the CDR3 DNA reads TGTGCCACCAGCAGCCCGGACAGGGGCTCCTACGAGCAGTACTTC. Amino acids: CATSSPDRGSYEQYF. The whole variable domain, filled in from reference TRBV15 and TRBJ2-7, reads DAMVIQNPRYQVTQFGKPVTLSCSQTLNHNVMYWYQQKSSQAPKLLFHYYDKDFNNEADTPDNFQSRRPNTSFCFLDIRSPGLGDTAMYLCATSSPDRGSYEQYFGPGTRLTVT.